The clone carrying this TCR beta chain was observed a single time. Its antigen is undetermined. Germline V gives CDR1 MDHEN, CDR2 SYDVKM. The CDR3 extends over 14 amino acids. Trimming removed 3 bases at V and 7 bases at J, with 16 bases between. The sample comes from a study of follicular helper T cells after annual influenza vaccination. Study context: For some subjects, blood spans the 2013-2014, 2014-2015 and 2015-2016 annual vaccinations. Overall study findings and caveats: ICOS+CD38+ cTfh clonality change tracked circulating plasmablast frequency change.

Only in-frame clones appear in the TCRdb table, and some are missing; sequencing was by immunoSEQ multiplex PCR. The data contain approximately 10,000 clones, approximately 80% of them seen just once; the ten biggest clones take up 3.6%. Time point in this sample: 2014-2015 season, 7 days after vaccination. Non-naive CD4+CXCR5+PD-1+ cTfh were sorted into ICOS+CD38+ and ICOS-CD38- fractions. This sequence originates from an adult who received the influenza vaccine. Sequences were derived from CXCR5+ CD38- circulating T follicular helper cells from blood, sampled 7 days after influenza vaccination. Specified subset: circulating Tfh, non-naive CD4+CXCR5+PD-1+ (ICOS+CD38+ or ICOS-CD38-). The V call is TRBV28, the J call TRBJ2-7; a possible D gene is TRBD2 (6 bases). CDR3: CASSFQEAGGEQYF. In nucleotides, the CDR3 is TGTGCCAGCAGTTTTCAGGAGGCTGGGGGGGAGCAGTACTTC.